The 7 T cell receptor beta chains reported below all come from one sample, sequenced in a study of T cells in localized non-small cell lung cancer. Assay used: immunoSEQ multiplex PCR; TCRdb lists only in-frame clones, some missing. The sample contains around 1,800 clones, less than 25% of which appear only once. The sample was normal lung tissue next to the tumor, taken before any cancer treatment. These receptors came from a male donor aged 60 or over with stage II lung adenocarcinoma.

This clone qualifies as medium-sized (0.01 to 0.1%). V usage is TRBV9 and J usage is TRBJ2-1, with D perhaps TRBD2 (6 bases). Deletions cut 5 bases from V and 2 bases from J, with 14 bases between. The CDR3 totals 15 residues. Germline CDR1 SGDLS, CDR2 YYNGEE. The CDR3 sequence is CASSVWAGPYNEQFF. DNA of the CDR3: TGTGCCAGCAGTGTCTGGGCGGGGCCCTACAATGAGCAGTTCTTC.

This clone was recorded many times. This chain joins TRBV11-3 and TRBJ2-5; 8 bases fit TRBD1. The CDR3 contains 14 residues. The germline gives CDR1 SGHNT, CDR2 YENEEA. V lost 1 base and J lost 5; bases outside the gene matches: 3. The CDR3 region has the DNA TGTGCCAGCAGCTTAGTAACAGGGGGGGAGACCCAGTACTTC. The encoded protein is CASSLVTGGETQYF.

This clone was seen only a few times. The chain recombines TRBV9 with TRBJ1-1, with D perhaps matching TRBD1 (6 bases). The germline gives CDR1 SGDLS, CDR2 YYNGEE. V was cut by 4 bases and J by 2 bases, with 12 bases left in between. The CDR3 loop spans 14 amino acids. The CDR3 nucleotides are TGTGCCAGCAGCTATGTAGGGGGTAACACTGAAGCTTTCTTT. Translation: CASSYVGGNTEAFF. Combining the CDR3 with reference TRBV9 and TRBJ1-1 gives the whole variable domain DSGVTQTPKHLITATGQRVTLRCSPRSGDLSVYWYQQSLDQGLQFLIQYYNGEERAKGNILERFSAQQFPDLHSELNLSSLELGDSALYFCASSYVGGNTEAFFGQGTRLTVV.

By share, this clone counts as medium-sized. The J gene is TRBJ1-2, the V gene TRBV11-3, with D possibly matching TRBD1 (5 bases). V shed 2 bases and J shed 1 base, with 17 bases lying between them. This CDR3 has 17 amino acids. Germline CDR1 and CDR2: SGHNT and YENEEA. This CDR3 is CASSLPPVGDFNYGYTF. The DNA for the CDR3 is TGTGCCAGCAGCTTACCCCCGGTAGGGGACTTTAACTATGGCTACACCTTC. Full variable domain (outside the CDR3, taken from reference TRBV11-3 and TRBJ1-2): EAGVVQSPRYKIIEKKQPVAFWCNPISGHNTLYWYLQNLGQGPELLIRYENEEAVDDSQLPKDRFSAERLKGVDSTLKIQPAELGDSAVYLCASSLPPVGDFNYGYTFGSGTRLTVV.

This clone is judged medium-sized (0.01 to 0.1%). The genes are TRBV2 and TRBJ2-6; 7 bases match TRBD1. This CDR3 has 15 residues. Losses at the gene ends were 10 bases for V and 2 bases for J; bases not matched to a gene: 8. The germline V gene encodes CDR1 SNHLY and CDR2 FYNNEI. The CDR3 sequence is CATRIGGAGANVLTF. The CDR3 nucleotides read TGTGCCACCAGGATAGGGGGCGCTGGGGCCAACGTCCTGACTTTC. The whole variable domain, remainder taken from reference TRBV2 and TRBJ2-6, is EPEVTQTPSHQVTQMGQEVILRCVPISNHLYFYWYRQILGQKVEFLVSFYNNEISEKSEIFDDQFSVERPDGSNFTLKIRSTKLEDSAMYFCATRIGGAGANVLTFGAGSRLTVL.

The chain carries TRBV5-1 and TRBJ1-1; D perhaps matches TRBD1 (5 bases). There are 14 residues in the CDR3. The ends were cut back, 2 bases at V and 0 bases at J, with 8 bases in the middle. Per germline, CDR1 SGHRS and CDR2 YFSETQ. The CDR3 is CASSLGQMNTEAFF. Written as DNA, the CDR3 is TGCGCCAGCAGCTTAGGACAAATGAACACTGAAGCTTTCTTT.

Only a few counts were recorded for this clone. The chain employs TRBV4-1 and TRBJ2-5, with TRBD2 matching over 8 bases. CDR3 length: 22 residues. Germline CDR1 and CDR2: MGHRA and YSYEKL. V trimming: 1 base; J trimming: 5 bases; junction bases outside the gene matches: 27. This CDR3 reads CASSQVPGTPNTPTSARETQYF. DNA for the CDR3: TGCGCCAGCAGCCAAGTGCCCGGGACACCTAACACCCCGACTAGCGCCAGGGAGACCCAGTACTTC.